Listed below are T cell receptor beta chains from one sample, sequenced in a study of early T cells in non-severe SARS-CoV-2 infection. MiXCR was run by TCRdb on the 5' RACE reads, yielding one entry per CDR3 protein. The sample shows more than 85,000 distinct CDR3 sequences, about an eighth of them seen only once. Source material: whole blood. All receptors derive from an adult who was a healthcare worker with PCR-confirmed SARS-CoV-2 infection or an uninfected control (not recorded which). Both conserved end residues are part of each CDR3. Each record gives: J gene, clone size, V gene, D gene, CDR3 protein, CDR3 DNA. The D gene is left open where the match is weak. Not every row has a clone size; where given, it reads once, few, many or a size class.

TRBJ2-1	NA	TRBV6-5	NA	CASSVGGLNEQFF	TGTGCCAGCAGTGTAGGTGGGTTGAATGAGCAGTTCTTC
TRBJ2-7	NA	TRBV29-1	TRBD2	CSVRSGRSYEQYF	TGCAGCGTTCGTAGCGGGAGGTCCTACGAGCAGTACTTC
TRBJ1-1	many	TRBV6-2/TRBV6-3	NA	CASSQGTEAFF	TGTGCCAGCAGTCAGGGCACTGAAGCTTTCTTT
TRBJ2-7	many	TRBV5-1	TRBD2	CASSLDGGSGNEQYF	TGCGCCAGCAGCTTGGATGGCGGGAGTGGTAACGAGCAGTACTTC
TRBJ2-5	NA	TRBV7-6	NA	CASSLYPPPLEGGSRGQETQYF	TGTGCCAGCAGCTTATACCCCCCGCCACTAGAGGGAGGATCCAGAGGGCAAGAGACCCAGTACTTC
TRBJ2-3	NA	TRBV20-1	NA	CSARRQSPDTQYF	TGCAGTGCTAGAAGACAGTCTCCAGATACGCAGTATTTT
TRBJ2-7	NA	TRBV21-1	NA	CASSKPQEEARASYEQYF	TGTGCCAGCAGCAAACCACAAGAAGAGGCCCGGGCCTCCTACGAGCAGTACTTC
TRBJ2-3	many	TRBV5-1	TRBD2	CASSFGLAGPDTQYF	TGCGCCAGCAGCTTCGGACTAGCGGGCCCAGATACGCAGTATTTT
TRBJ2-1	few	TRBV3-1	TRBD2	CASSPWTSGRLNEQFF	TGTGCCAGCAGCCCTTGGACTAGCGGGAGGTTGAATGAGCAGTTCTTC
TRBJ2-5	NA	TRBV5-8	NA	CASSYSQGRETQYF	TGTGCCAGCAGCTATAGCCAGGGCCGAGAGACCCAGTACTTC
TRBJ2-1	few	TRBV29-1	NA	CSATRDEQFF	TGCAGCGCCACCCGCGACGAGCAGTTCTTC
TRBJ2-6	NA	TRBV6-1	NA	CASSEGSFSPSGANVLTF	TGTGCCAGCAGTGAGGGTAGTTTTTCTCCCTCTGGGGCCAACGTCCTGACTTTC
TRBJ2-2	few	TRBV10-3	NA	CAIMGLTGELFF	TGTGCCATCATGGGGCTTACCGGGGAGCTGTTTTTT
TRBJ2-7	NA	TRBV19	TRBD1	CASSSSGTGSYKQYF	TGTGCCAGTAGTAGCTCCGGGACAGGCAGCTACAAGCAGTACTTC
TRBJ2-3	NA	TRBV29-1	NA	CSVEGTPSTDTQYF	TGCAGCGTTGAAGGGACTCCCAGCACAGATACGCAGTATTTT
TRBJ2-7	few	TRBV5-1	NA	CASSLGGFPRVEYF	TGCGCCAGCAGCTTGGGGGGGTTCCCCCGCGTGGAGTACTTC
TRBJ2-4	few	TRBV28	TRBD1	CASSRDTGQGNIQYF	TGTGCCAGCAGCCGTGATACCGGACAGGGAAACATTCAGTACTTC
TRBJ2-7	few	TRBV7-9	NA	CASSPQGRADYEQYF	TGTGCCAGCAGCCCTCAAGGGCGGGCCGACTACGAGCAGTACTTC
TRBJ1-1	few	TRBV6-5	NA	CASSYGPGAFF	TGTGCCAGCAGTTACGGTCCTGGGGCTTTCTTT
TRBJ1-4	many	TRBV7-9	NA	CASSLDAGEKLFF	TGTGCCAGCAGCTTAGACGCAGGAGAAAAACTGTTTTTT
TRBJ1-4	many	TRBV5-1	NA	CASSLRPGPTNEKLFF	TGCGCCAGCAGCTTGCGTCCAGGGCCTACTAATGAAAAACTGTTTTTT
TRBJ2-7	few	TRBV20-1	NA	CSASPGAHHYEQYF	TGCAGTGCTTCCCCAGGGGCTCATCATTACGAGCAGTACTTC
TRBJ2-3	many	TRBV2	NA	CASGIVSGADTQYF	TGTGCCAGCGGGATCGTTAGCGGTGCAGATACGCAGTATTTT
TRBJ1-1	many	TRBV6-4	NA	CASSEQVNTEAFF	TGTGCCAGCAGTGAACAGGTCAACACTGAAGCTTTCTTT
TRBJ2-1	NA	TRBV2	NA	CASRSGGPGEQFF	TGTGCCAGCAGGTCAGGAGGCCCGGGCGAGCAGTTCTTC
TRBJ2-7	NA	TRBV4-1	TRBD2	CASSHPTGTSGRSYEQYF	TGCGCCAGCAGCCACCCGACCGGGACTAGCGGGAGGTCATACGAGCAGTACTTC